Reported below is one T cell receptor beta chain. The antigen remains unidentified. The table came from immunoSEQ multiplex PCR; TCRdb's copy has only in-frame clones and leaves some out. This sample has some 130,000 clones, with more than 85% found just once. This entry comes from a study of T cell responses to AZD1222 COVID-19 vaccine. Study information: Second doses were pooled across both intervals (about 4 or about 12 weeks). Points from the study as a whole: Without day 14 samples, only post-peak T cell repertoires were studied. Across the whole spike, CD4 TCRs peaked at regions 160-218 and 743-854. Donor demographics were predominantly white British with a female majority; clonal diversity may be underestimated.

Germline V gene sequence: CDR1 MNHEY, CDR2 SMNVEV (reference sequence). This CDR3 has 16 residues. The V end was cut by 5 bases, the J end by 2 bases, with 16 bases between. The chain recombines TRBV27 with TRBJ2-1, with D perhaps assigned TRBD1 or TRBD2 (6 bases each). This clonotype originated in an adult in good health. Sequenced material: peripheral blood, taken on day 0 of AZD1222 vaccination. CDR3 protein: CASSPKGGGTYNEQFF. The DNA of the CDR3 is TGTGCCAGCAGTCCCAAGGGGGGAGGTACCTACAATGAGCAGTTCTTC.